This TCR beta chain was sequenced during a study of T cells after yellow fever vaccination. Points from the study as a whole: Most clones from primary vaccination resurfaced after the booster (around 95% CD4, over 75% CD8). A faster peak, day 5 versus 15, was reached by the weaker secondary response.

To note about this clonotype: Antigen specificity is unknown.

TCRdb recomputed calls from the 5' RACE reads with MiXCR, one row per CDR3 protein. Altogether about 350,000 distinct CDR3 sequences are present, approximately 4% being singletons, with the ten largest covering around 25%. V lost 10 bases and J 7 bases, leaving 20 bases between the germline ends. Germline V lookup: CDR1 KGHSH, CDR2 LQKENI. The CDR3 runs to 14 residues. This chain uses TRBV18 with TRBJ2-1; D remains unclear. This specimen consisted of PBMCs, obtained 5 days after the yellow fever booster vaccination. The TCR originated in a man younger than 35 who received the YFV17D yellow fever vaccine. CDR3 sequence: CAIREPPPGNEQFF. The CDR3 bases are TGTGCCATCCGTGAGCCGCCTCCCGGGAATGAGCAGTTCTTC.